Sequencing of this TCR beta chain was carried out in a study of control samples from healthy donors and cancer patients. Clones were read by immunoSEQ multiplex PCR, and TCRdb kept only the in-frame ones, dropping some. The data contain roughly 100,000 clones, about 90% of them singletons. CDR1 and CDR2 from the germline V gene are SGHNT and YENEEA. This CDR3 comprises 15 residues. The germline V and J ends were trimmed by 3 bases and 8 bases, with 16 bases remaining between them. This clonotype was sampled from a woman under 30 in good health. The sequenced sample was blood. The chain carries TRBV11-3 and TRBJ1-4; the D gene is possibly TRBD1 (5 bases). Here the CDR3 DNA reads TGTGCCAGCAGCTTCGGTAGGACGCCAGGGGAAAAACTGTTTTTT. It codes for CASSFGRTPGEKLFF.